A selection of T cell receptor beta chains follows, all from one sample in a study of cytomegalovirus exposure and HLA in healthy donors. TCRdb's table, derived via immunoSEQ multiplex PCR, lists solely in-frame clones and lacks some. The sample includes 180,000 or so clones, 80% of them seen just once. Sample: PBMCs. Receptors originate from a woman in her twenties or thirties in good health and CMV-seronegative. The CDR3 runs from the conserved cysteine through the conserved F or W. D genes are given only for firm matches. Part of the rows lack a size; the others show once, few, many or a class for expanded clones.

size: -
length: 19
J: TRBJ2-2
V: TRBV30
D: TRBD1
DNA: TGTGCCTGGAGTGAAGGGTATTTGGGGACAGGGAAGAATACCGGGGAGCTGTTTTTT
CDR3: CAWSEGYLGTGKNTGELFF

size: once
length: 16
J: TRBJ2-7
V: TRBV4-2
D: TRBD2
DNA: TGTGCCAGCAGCCAAGATTCGGGGGGTCGAGCCTACGAGCAGTACTTC
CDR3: CASSQDSGGRAYEQYF

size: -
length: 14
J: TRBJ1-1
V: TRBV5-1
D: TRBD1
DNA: TGCGCCAGTCGATCGGGACAGATGAACACTGAAGCTTTCTTT
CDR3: CASRSGQMNTEAFF

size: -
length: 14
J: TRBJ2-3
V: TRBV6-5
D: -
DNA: TGTGCCAGCAGTTCCCCGGGACTTTCGAATACGCAGTATTTT
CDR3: CASSSPGLSNTQYF

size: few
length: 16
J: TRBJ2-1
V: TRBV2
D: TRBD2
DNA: TGTGCCAGCAGTCGAATGTCTAGCGGGGGTCATGATGAGCAGTTCTTC
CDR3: CASSRMSSGGHDEQFF

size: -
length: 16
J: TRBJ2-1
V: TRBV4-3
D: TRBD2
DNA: TGCGCCAGCAGCCAAGCCGTCGGGAGGTCCTACAATGAGCAGTTCTTC
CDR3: CASSQAVGRSYNEQFF

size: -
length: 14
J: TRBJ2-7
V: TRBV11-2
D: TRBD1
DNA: TGTGCCAGCAGCTCCTGGGACAGGGCGTACGAGCAGTACTTC
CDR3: CASSSWDRAYEQYF

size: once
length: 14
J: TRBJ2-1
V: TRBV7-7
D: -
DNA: TGTGCTAGCAGCTTGGCGGCGGCGGCGGATGAGCAGTTCTTC
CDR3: CASSLAAAADEQFF

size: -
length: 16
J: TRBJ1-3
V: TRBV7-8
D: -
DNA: TGTGCCAGCAGCTTAGCGACCCAGGCTTCTGGAAACACCATATATTTT
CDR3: CASSLATQASGNTIYF

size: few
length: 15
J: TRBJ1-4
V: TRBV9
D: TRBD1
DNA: TGTGCCAGCAGTGAGACAGGGAGACTGGTTGAAAAACTGTTTTTT
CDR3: CASSETGRLVEKLFF

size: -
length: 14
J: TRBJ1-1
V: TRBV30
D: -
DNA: TGTGCCTGGAGGAGGGGGGGGCGAGACACTGAAGCTTTCTTT
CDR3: CAWRRGGRDTEAFF

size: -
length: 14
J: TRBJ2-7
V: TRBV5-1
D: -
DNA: TGCGCCAGTCGTACACGGGGGGCCGGGTACGAGCAGTACTTC
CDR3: CASRTRGAGYEQYF

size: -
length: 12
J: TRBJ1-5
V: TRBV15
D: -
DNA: TGTGCCACCAAAGGCGGGAATCAGCCCCAGCATTTT
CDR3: CATKGGNQPQHF

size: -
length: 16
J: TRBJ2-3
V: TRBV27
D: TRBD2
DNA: TGTGCCAGCAGTCAAACTAGCGGGGGGTTGACAGATACGCAGTATTTT
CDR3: CASSQTSGGLTDTQYF

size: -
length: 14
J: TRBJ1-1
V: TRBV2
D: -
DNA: TGTGCCAGCAGTGGACAGCAGATGAACACTGAAGCTTTCTTT
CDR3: CASSGQQMNTEAFF

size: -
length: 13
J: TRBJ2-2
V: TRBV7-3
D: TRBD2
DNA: TGTGCCACAGCGGGGGGGCGCAGCGGGGAGCTGTTTTTT
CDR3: CATAGGRSGELFF

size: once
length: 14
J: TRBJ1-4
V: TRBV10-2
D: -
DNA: TGCGCCAGCAGCTCCGGGTCGAATAATGAAAAACTGTTTTTT
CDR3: CASSSGSNNEKLFF

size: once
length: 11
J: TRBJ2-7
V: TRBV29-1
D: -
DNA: TGCAGCGTTGAATGGGCGTACGAGCAGTACTTC
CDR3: CSVEWAYEQYF

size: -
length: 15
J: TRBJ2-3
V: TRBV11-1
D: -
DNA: TGTGCCAGCAGCTTATTTGGGGCCAACACAGATACGCAGTATTTT
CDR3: CASSLFGANTDTQYF

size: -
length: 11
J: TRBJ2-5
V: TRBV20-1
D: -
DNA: TGCAGTGCTAGAGCAGGGGAGACCCAGTACTTC
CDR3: CSARAGETQYF

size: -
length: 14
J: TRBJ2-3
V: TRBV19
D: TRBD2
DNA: TGTGCCAGCGGGACGGTAGCGGGGGGAGATACGCAGTATTTT
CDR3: CASGTVAGGDTQYF

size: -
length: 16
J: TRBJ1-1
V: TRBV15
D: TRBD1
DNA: TGTGCCACCAGCAGAGAAGGGGGCATTACGGGCACTGAAGCTTTCTTT
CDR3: CATSREGGITGTEAFF

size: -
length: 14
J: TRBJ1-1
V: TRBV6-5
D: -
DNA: TGTGCCAGCACCCCGACAGGCCCCGGCGCTGAAGCTTTCTTT
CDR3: CASTPTGPGAEAFF

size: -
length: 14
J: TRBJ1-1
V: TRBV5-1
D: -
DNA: TGCGCCAGCAGCTTGGGTACCAAAACTACTGAAGCTTTCTTT
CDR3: CASSLGTKTTEAFF

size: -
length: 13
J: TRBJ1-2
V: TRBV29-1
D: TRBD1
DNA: TGCAGCGTCGATACAGGGGACTTCTATGGCTACACCTTC
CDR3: CSVDTGDFYGYTF

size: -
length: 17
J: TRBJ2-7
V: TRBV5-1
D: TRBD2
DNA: TGCGCCAGCGGAACCGGAACAGCGGGGGCGACGTCCTACGAGCAGTACTTC
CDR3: CASGTGTAGATSYEQYF

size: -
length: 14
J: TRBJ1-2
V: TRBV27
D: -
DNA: TGTGCCAGCAGTTTTGGCGGGGTTAAATATGGCTACACCTTC
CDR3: CASSFGGVKYGYTF

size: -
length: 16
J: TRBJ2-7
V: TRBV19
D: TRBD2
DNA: TGTGCCAGTATGGACCTAGCGGGGGCCGGGATCTACGAGCAGTACTTC
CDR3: CASMDLAGAGIYEQYF

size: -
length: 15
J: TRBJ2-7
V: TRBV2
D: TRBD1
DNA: TGTGCCAGCAGTGATTCTGGGACAGGGGGCGGCGAGCAGTACTTC
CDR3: CASSDSGTGGGEQYF

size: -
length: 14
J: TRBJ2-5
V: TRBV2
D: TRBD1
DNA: TGTGCCAGCAGTTCCGGGACAGGGGAAGAGACCCAGTACTTC
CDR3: CASSSGTGEETQYF

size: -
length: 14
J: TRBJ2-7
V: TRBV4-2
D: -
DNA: TGTGCCAGCAGTACTACAGGGAGCTCCTACGAGCAGTACTTC
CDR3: CASSTTGSSYEQYF